The clone carrying this TCR beta chain appeared a few times. Its antigen is not known. The data were obtained in a study of T cells after yellow fever vaccination. Study background: SMART-Seq v4 Ultra Low Input prepared the low-cell-number fractions.

Researchers made TCR cDNA using 5'RACE template switching, and this step added a universal primer site and UMIs. TCRdb ran MiXCR on the 5' RACE reads and lists one entry per CDR3 protein. The sample yields about 360,000 distinct CDR3 sequences, 6% to 8% seen once. Study-wide findings and caveats: Few clonotypes appeared in both CD4 and CD8 compartments.

Germline trimming cut 4 bases from V and 0 bases from J; bases unmatched to any gene: 11. CDR3 size: 17 residues. The germline CDR1 and CDR2 sequences are SGHDT and YYEEEE. The chain couples TRBV5-6 to TRBJ2-7; TRBD2 agrees at 9 bases. This TCR was recovered from a man younger than 45 who received the YFV17D yellow fever vaccine. The sequencing used PBMCs, collected 5 days after the yellow fever booster vaccination. The CDR3 DNA is TGTGCCAGCAGCAAGGACTTGACTAGCGGAGCCTCCTACGAGCAGTACTTC. The encoded protein is CASSKDLTSGASYEQYF.